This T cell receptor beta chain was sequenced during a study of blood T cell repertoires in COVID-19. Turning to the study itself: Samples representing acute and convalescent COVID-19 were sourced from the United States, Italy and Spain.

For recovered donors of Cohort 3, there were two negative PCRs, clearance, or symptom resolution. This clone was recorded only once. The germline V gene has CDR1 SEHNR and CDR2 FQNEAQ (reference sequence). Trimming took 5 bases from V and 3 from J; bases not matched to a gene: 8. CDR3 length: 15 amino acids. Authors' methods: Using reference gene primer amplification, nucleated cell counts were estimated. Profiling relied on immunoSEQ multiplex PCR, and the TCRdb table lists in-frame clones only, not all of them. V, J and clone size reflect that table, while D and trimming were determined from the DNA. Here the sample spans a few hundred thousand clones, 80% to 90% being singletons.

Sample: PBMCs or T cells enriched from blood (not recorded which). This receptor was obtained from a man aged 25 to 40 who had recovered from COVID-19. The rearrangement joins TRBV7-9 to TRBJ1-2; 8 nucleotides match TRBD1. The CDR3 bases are TGTGCCAGCAGCCCCGGACAGGGTGTCGACTATGGCTACACCTTC. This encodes CASSPGQGVDYGYTF.